This is a list of T cell receptor beta chains from one sample in a study of blood T cell repertoires in COVID-19. The assay was immunoSEQ multiplex PCR, and TCRdb's table has in-frame clones only and misses some. Among approximately 170,000 clones listed, less than 80% were seen once. Material for sequencing was peripheral blood. All receptors derive from a woman aged 45-65 years with acute or convalescent COVID-19. The CDR3 runs from the conserved cysteine through the conserved F or W. D genes are given only for firm matches. Part of the rows lack a size; the others show once, few, many or a class for expanded clones.

abundance	j_gene	d_gene	len	v_gene	CDR3nt	CDR3aa
NA	TRBJ2-1	NA	12	TRBV3-1/TRBV3-2	TGTGCCAGCAGCCAAGCAAGGGGCGAGCAGTTCTTC	CASSQARGEQFF
NA	TRBJ1-4	NA	15	TRBV5-4	TGTGCCAGCAGCGCCGGACAGACAACTAATGAAAAACTGTTTTTT	CASSAGQTTNEKLFF
NA	TRBJ1-2	TRBD1	15	TRBV19	TGTGCCAGTAGTCCTCTCGGACAGGGTCTCTATGGCTACACCTTC	CASSPLGQGLYGYTF
NA	TRBJ1-1	NA	12	TRBV25-1	TGTGCCAGCAGACAAGGCGGCGGTAAAGCTTTCTTT	CASRQGGGKAFF
NA	TRBJ2-1	TRBD2	19	TRBV5-1	TGCGCCAGCAGCTTTTCCGGGACTAGCGGGAGGGCCCGAGACAATGAGCAGTTCTTC	CASSFSGTSGRARDNEQFF
NA	TRBJ2-4	TRBD1	14	TRBV2	TGTGCCAGCAGTGAATTTGGGACAGCTAACATTCAGTACTTC	CASSEFGTANIQYF
NA	TRBJ2-6	NA	13	TRBV6-5	TGTGCCACCACAGGGACAGGGGCCAACGTCCTGACTTTC	CATTGTGANVLTF
few	TRBJ2-1	NA	14	TRBV25-1	TGTGCCAGCTTATCTCAGACAGGCCGCAATGAGCAGTTCTTC	CASLSQTGRNEQFF
NA	TRBJ2-1	TRBD2	16	TRBV7-7	TGTGCCAGCAGCCAGGGACTAGCAGCCCCAAACAATGAGCAGTTCTTC	CASSQGLAAPNNEQFF
NA	TRBJ1-1	NA	19	TRBV19	TGTGCCAGTAGTATAGATCTAGCCCCTTCCAGGCGGAAGAACACTGAAGCTTTCTTT	CASSIDLAPSRRKNTEAFF
once	TRBJ2-4	TRBD1	16	TRBV5-1	TGCGCCAGCAGCGTAGCAACGGGACAGGGCGAAAACATTCAGTACTTC	CASSVATGQGENIQYF
NA	TRBJ2-4	TRBD2	13	TRBV18	TGTGCCAGCCTCGGGGGGGCGGAGGACATTCAGTACTTC	CASLGGAEDIQYF
NA	TRBJ1-5	NA	15	TRBV25-1	TGTGCCAGCAGTGAGGCAGGGGTGAGCAATCAGCCCCAGCATTTT	CASSEAGVSNQPQHF
NA	TRBJ1-3	NA	13	TRBV6-5	TGTGCCAGCAGTCGTAACTCTGGAAACACCATATATTTT	CASSRNSGNTIYF
NA	TRBJ1-6	TRBD1	14	TRBV18	TGTGCCAGCTCCCTTGACAGGGGGAATTCACCCCTCCACTTT	CASSLDRGNSPLHF
NA	TRBJ1-3	NA	13	TRBV5-1	TGCGCCAGCAGTCCCGGGTCTGGAAACACCATATATTTT	CASSPGSGNTIYF
NA	TRBJ1-2	NA	12	TRBV28	TGTGCCAGCACAGACAGAAGAATTGGCTACACCTTC	CASTDRRIGYTF
NA	TRBJ1-1	NA	15	TRBV11-3	TGTGCCAGCAGCTTAGGTTTCGGCGGGAACACTGAAGCTTTCTTT	CASSLGFGGNTEAFF
once	TRBJ1-1	NA	15	TRBV5-6	TGTGCCAGCAGCCCCCCAGGGATCAGGAACACTGAAGCTTTCTTT	CASSPPGIRNTEAFF
few	TRBJ1-2	TRBD1	16	TRBV6-2/TRBV6-3	TGTGCCAGCAGCTCCCGATCGGACAGGGCGGACTATGGCTACACCTTC	CASSSRSDRADYGYTF
once	TRBJ2-1	NA	13	TRBV5-8	TGTGCCAGCAGCTTGGGACTACTCAATGAGCAGTTCTTC	CASSLGLLNEQFF
NA	TRBJ1-2	TRBD1	15	TRBV3-1/TRBV3-2	TGTGCCAGCAGCCGCCCCGGAGGGGGCAACTATGGCTACACCTTC	CASSRPGGGNYGYTF
NA	TRBJ2-7	TRBD1	14	TRBV2	TGTGCCAGCAGAGCGACAGGGGGAACCTACGAGCAGTACTTC	CASRATGGTYEQYF
NA	TRBJ2-3	NA	15	TRBV10-2	TGCGCCAGCGGCCGAGGGGGGGGCCCCACAGATACGCAGTATTTT	CASGRGGGPTDTQYF
NA	TRBJ2-1	NA	14	TRBV7-9	TGTGCCAGCAGCTTAGTCGCCACTTCCCGTGAGCAGTTCTTC	CASSLVATSREQFF
NA	TRBJ2-7	NA	14	TRBV3-1/TRBV3-2	TGTGCCAGCAGCCTAAGGGGTCTTTCCTACGAGCAGTACTTC	CASSLRGLSYEQYF
NA	TRBJ2-2	NA	18	TRBV24-1	TGTGCCACCAGTGATCCGCCCCACCAGACAGTTTACACCGGGGAGCTGTTTTTT	CATSDPPHQTVYTGELFF
NA	TRBJ2-3	TRBD2	15	TRBV28	TGTGCCAGCCCCTCTGGCGGGGGGCCCACAGATACGCAGTATTTT	CASPSGGGPTDTQYF
once	TRBJ1-2	NA	14	TRBV19	TGTGCCAGTAGTATAGGCGGATCTAACTATGGCTACACCTTC	CASSIGGSNYGYTF